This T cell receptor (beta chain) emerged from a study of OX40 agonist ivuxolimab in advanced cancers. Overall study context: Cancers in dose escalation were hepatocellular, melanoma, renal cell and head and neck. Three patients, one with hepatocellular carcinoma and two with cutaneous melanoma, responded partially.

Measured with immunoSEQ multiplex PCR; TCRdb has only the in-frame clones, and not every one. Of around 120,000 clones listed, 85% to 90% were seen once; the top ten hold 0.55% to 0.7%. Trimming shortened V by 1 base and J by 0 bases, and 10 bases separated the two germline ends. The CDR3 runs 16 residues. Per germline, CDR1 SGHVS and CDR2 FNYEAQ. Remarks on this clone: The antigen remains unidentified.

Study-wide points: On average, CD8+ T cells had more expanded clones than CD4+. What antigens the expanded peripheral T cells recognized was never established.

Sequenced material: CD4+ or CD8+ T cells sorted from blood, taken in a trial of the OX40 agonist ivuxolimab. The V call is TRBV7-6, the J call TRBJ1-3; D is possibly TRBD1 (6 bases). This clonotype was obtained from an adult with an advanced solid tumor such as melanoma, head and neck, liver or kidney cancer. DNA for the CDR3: TGTGCCAGCAGCTTAGAGGGACAAATCTCTGGAAACACCATATATTTT. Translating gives CASSLEGQISGNTIYF. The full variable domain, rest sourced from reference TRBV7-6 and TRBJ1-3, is GAGVSQSPRYKVTKRGQDVALRCDPISGHVSLYWYRQALGQGPEFLTYFNYEAQQDKSGLPNDRFSAERPEGSISTLTIQRTEQRDSAMYRCASSLEGQISGNTIYFGEGSWLTVV.